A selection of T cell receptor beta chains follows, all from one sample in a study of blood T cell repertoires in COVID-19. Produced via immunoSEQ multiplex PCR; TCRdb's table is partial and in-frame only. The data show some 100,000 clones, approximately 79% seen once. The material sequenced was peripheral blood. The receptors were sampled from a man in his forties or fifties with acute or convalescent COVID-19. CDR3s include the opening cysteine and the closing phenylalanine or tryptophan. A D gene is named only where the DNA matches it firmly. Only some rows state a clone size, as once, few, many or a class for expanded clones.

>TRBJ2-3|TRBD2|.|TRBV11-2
TGTGCCAGCAGCTTAGTGAGTGGTAGCGGGGGATCTAGCACAGATACGCAGTATTTT
CASSLVSGSGGSSTDTQYF
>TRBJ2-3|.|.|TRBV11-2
TGTGCCAGCAGCTTCCGGCCCAGCGGGTGGTCAGATACGCAGTATTTT
CASSFRPSGWSDTQYF
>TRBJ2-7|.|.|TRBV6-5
TGTGCCAGCACCAGGGGTTACGAGCAGTACTTC
CASTRGYEQYF
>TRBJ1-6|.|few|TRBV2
TGTGCCAGCACGCCAGGGAATTCACCCCTCCACTTT
CASTPGNSPLHF
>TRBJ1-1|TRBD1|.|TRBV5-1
TGCGCCAGCAGCTTTTTTGGGACAGTAGAGACTGAAGCTTTCTTT
CASSFFGTVETEAFF
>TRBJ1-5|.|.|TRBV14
TGTGCCAGCAGCCAAGAGAGGCAGAGTAGCAATCAGCCCCAGCATTTT
CASSQERQSSNQPQHF
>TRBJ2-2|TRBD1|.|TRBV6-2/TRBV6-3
TGTGCCAGCAGTCGGACAGGGGGAGGAGATTCCGACACCGGGGAGCTGTTTTTT
CASSRTGGGDSDTGELFF
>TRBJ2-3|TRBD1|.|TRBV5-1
TGCGCCAGCAGCTTGGGGGGACAGATGACAGATACGCAGTATTTT
CASSLGGQMTDTQYF
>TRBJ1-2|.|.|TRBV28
TGTGCCAGCAGAACTACAGGGCCCCATGGCTACACCTTC
CASRTTGPHGYTF
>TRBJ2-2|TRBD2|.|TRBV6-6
TGTGCCAGCAGTTGGACTAGCGGAGGCACCGGGGAGCTGTTTTTT
CASSWTSGGTGELFF
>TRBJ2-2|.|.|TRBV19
TGTGCCAGCAGAAGCACCGGGGAGCTGTTTTTT
CASRSTGELFF
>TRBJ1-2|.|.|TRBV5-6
TGTGCCAGCAGCTTGGGAGGGACTAGGGGTGGTGGCTACACCTTC
CASSLGGTRGGGYTF
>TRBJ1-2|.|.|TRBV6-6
TGTGCCAGCAGTCCCTCTACAGCAAACTATGGCTACACCTTC
CASSPSTANYGYTF
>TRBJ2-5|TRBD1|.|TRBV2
TGTGCCAGCAGCGGACAGGGGGGTGGAGAGACCCAGTACTTC
CASSGQGGGETQYF
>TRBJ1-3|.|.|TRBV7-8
TGTGCCAGCAGCTTAAGTGAGATGGCTGGAAACACCATATATTTT
CASSLSEMAGNTIYF
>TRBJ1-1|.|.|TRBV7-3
TGTGCCAGCAGCCCGTCGGTTGGGCAGAACACTGAAGCTTTCTTT
CASSPSVGQNTEAFF
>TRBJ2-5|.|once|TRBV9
TGTGCCAGCAGCGTAGACGGGACGGGACACCTCCAAGAGACCCAGTACTTC
CASSVDGTGHLQETQYF
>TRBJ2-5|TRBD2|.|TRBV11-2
TGTGCCAGCAGCTTAGAGGGACTAGCGAGGGAGACCCAGTACTTC
CASSLEGLARETQYF
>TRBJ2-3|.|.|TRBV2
TGTGCCAGCAGTACGACTAGATCTGATACGCAGTATTTT
CASSTTRSDTQYF
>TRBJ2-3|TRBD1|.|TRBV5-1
TGCGCCAGCAGCATCCTCATGACAGGGACCGGCACAGATACGCAGTATTTT
CASSILMTGTGTDTQYF
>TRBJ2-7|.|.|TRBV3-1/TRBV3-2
TGTGCCAGCAGCCAAGATGGAGGGCACGGCTACGAGCAGTACTTC
CASSQDGGHGYEQYF
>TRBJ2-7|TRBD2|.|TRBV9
TGTGCCAGCAGCGCCGGGACTAGCGGATACGAGCAGTACTTC
CASSAGTSGYEQYF
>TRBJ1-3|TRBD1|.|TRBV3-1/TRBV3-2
TGTGCCAGCAGCCAAGGCTTAGGACAGGCCTCTGGAAACACCATATATTTT
CASSQGLGQASGNTIYF
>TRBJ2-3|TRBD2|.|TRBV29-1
TGCAGCGTCGAGACTAGCGGCTATCTGGGCACAGATACGCAGTATTTT
CSVETSGYLGTDTQYF
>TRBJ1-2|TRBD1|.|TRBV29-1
TGCAGCGTGGAGACAGGGGAGGACTATGGCTACACCTTC
CSVETGEDYGYTF
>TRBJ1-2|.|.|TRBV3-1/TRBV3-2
TGTGCCAGCAGCCAGGGACAACTCCCCGCCACCTTC
CASSQGQLPATF
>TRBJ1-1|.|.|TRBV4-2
TGTGCCAGCAGCCAAGACTTGCGGGGAAATTTTGAAGCTTTCTTT
CASSQDLRGNFEAFF
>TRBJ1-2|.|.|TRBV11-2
TGTGCCAGCAGCTTAGATGGAGGGGTCTTGAACTATGGCTACACCTTC
CASSLDGGVLNYGYTF
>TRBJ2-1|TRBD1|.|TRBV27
TGTGCCAGCAGGGGACAGGGGAGGGTCAATGAGCAGTTCTTC
CASRGQGRVNEQFF
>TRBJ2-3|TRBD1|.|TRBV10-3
TGTGCCATCAGTGCACAGGGGGCCACAGATACGCAGTATTTT
CAISAQGATDTQYF
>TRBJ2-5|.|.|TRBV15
TGTGCCACCACGGGGGCGGGAGAGTGGGAGACCCAGTACTTC
CATTGAGEWETQYF
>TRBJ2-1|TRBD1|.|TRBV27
TGTGCCAGCAGCGTGACAGGGAATAGTGGAAATGAGCAGTTCTTC
CASSVTGNSGNEQFF
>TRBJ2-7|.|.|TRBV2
TGTGCCAGCAGTGTCCAGGTATCCTACGAGCAGTACTTC
CASSVQVSYEQYF
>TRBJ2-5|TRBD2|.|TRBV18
TGTGCCAGCTCACCAGTGGCTAGCGGGAGTCTGGAGGAGACCCAGTACTTC
CASSPVASGSLEETQYF
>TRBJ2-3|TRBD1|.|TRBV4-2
TGTGCCAGCAGACCGGGACAGGCCTTTTCAGATACGCAGTATTTT
CASRPGQAFSDTQYF
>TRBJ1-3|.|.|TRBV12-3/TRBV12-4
TGTGCCAGCAGTTTAAATCGGGGGAACACCATATATTTT
CASSLNRGNTIYF
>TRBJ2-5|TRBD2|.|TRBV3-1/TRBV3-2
TGTGCCAGCAGCCTGAGGGGGACTAGCCGCCAAGAGACCCAGTACTTC
CASSLRGTSRQETQYF
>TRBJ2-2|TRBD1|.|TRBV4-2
TGTGCCAGCAGCCAGGACAGGGGAGACGCCGGGGAGCTGTTTTTT
CASSQDRGDAGELFF
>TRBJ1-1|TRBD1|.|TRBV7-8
TGTGCCAGCAGCAAAGTAACAGGGGAAATGAACACTGAAGCTTTCTTT
CASSKVTGEMNTEAFF
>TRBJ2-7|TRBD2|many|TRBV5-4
TGTGCCAGCAGCTTGGAGCGGGAGCGAAACTACGAGCAGTACTTC
CASSLERERNYEQYF
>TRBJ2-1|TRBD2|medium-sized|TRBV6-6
TGTGCCAGCAGCGCTAGCGGGCCAGAGCAGTTCTTC
CASSASGPEQFF
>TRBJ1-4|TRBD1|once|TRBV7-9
TGTGCCAGCAGCTCAGGGACAGAGTTAGGAAAACTGTTTTTT
CASSSGTELGKLFF
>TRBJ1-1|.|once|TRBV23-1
TGCGCCAGCAGTCAATTGGACTTGGCAGGGGCTACAGAAGCTTTCTTT
CASSQLDLAGATEAFF
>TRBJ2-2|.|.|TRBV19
TGTGCCAGTACCAAAAGGGGGGGTAACACCGGGGAGCTGTTTTTT
CASTKRGGNTGELFF
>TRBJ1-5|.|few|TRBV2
TGTGCCAGCAGTCAACAGGGTCAGCCCCAGCATTTT
CASSQQGQPQHF
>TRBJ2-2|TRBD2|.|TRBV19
TGTGCCAGTAGTATGACCCGAGGAGCGGGAGTGGGCACCGGGGAGCTGTTTTTT
CASSMTRGAGVGTGELFF
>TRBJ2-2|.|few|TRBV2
TGTGCCAGCAGGTCTTTGGCAGGGTGGAACACCGGGGAGCTGTTTTTT
CASRSLAGWNTGELFF
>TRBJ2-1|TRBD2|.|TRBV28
TGTGCCAGCAGTTTTCTAGCGGGAGACAATGAGCAGTTCTTC
CASSFLAGDNEQFF
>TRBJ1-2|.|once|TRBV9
TGTGCCAGCAGCTCGGACAGCGCGGGCTACACCTTC
CASSSDSAGYTF
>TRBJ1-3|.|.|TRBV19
TGTGCCAGTAGTATGGGCCGGTCTGGAAACACCATATATTTT
CASSMGRSGNTIYF
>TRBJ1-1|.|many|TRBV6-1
TGTGCCAGCAGTGAAGGAAAAGGGGGCACTGAAGCTTTCTTT
CASSEGKGGTEAFF
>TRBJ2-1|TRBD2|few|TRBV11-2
TGTGCCAGCAGCCAACCTAGCGGGAGGGCATATGAGCAGTTCTTC
CASSQPSGRAYEQFF
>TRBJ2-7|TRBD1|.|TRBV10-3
TGTGCCATCAGTGAGTCGGGGACAGGGTACGAGCAGTACTTC
CAISESGTGYEQYF